Listed here are 2 T cell receptor beta chains from one sample, sequenced in a study of CD4 T cells in relation to SARS-CoV-2 and coronaviruses. These receptors' antigens are unknown. CD4+ T cells from unexposed donors were obtained before the COVID-19 pandemic (2011-2018). Isolation of CD4+ T cells took place after approximately 11 days in culture. Generated by immunoSEQ multiplex PCR, the TCRdb table keeps only in-frame clones and is missing some. The sample gives 15,000 to 20,000 clones, more than 75% of which show up once; 15% to 18% is in the top ten. The sample consisted of CD4+ T cells from PBMCs, cultured in vitro. These receptors originate from a human donor in good health.

CDR3: CASSPEGEGYEQYF. In DNA, the CDR3 is TGTGCCAGCAGCCCCGAGGGAGAAGGCTACGAGCAGTACTTC. The chain recombines TRBV6-4 with TRBJ2-7, with a possible D match to TRBD2 (5 bases). The CDR3 covers 14 residues. Germline-derived CDR1 and CDR2 are MRHNA and SNTAGT. Trimming removed 6 bases from V and 3 bases from J, with 15 bases in between.

V is TRBV7-9 and J is TRBJ1-5; D not certain. V shed 6 bases and J shed 5 bases, with 11 bases lying between them. The CDR3 spans 13 residues. Per the germline V gene, CDR1 is SEHNR and CDR2 is FQNEAQ (reference sequence). CDR3 in DNA: TGTGCCAGCAGACCCGACACCGATCAGCCCCAGCATTTT. Translation gives CASRPDTDQPQHF.